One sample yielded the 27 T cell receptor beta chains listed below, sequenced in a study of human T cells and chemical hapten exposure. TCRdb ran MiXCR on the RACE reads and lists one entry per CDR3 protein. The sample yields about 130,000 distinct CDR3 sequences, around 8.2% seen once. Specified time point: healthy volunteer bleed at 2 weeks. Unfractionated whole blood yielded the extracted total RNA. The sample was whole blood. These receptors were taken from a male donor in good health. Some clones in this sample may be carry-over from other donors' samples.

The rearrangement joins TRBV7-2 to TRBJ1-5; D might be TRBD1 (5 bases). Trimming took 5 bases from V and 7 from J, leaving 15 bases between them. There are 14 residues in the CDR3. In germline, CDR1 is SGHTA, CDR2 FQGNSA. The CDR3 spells CASSRNGGNQPQHF. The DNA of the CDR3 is TGTGCCAGCAGCCGAAACGGGGGAAACCAGCCCCAGCATTTT.

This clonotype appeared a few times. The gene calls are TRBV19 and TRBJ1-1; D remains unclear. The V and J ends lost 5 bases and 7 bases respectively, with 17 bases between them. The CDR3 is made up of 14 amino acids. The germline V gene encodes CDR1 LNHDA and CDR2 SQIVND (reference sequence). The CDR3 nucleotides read TGTGCCAGTAGTGCACAAGATGCCCCCCGTGAAGCTTTCTTT. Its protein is CASSAQDAPREAFF. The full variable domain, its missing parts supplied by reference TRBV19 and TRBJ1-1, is DGGITQSPKYLFRKEGQNVTLSCEQNLNHDAMYWYRQDPGQGLRLIYYSQIVNDFQKGDIAEGYSVSREKKESFPLTVTSAQKNPTAFYLCASSAQDAPREAFFGQGTRLTVV.

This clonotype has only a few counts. The CDR3 sequence is CASRGSNQPQHF. The CDR3 DNA reads TGTGCCAGCAGGGGTAGCAATCAGCCCCAGCATTTT. The V gene is TRBV2, the J gene TRBJ1-5; D is unclear. Trimming shortened V by 6 bases and J by 0 bases, and 3 bases separated the two germline ends. Germline V gene data show CDR1 as SNHLY and CDR2 as FYNNEI. There are 12 residues in the CDR3.

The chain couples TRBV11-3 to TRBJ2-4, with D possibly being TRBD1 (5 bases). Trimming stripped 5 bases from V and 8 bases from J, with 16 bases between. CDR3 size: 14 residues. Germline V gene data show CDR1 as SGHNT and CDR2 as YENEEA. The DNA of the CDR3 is TGTGCCAGCAGCCCCCCGGCAGGGTCTGACATTCAGTACTTC. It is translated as CASSPPAGSDIQYF.

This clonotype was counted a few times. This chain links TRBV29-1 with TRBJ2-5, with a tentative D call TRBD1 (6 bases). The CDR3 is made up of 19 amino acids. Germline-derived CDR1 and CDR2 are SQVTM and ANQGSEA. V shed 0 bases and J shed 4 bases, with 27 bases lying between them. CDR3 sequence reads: CSVEDRGQKPEQVGETQYF. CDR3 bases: TGCAGCGTTGAAGATCGTGGACAGAAACCTGAACAAGTTGGAGAGACCCAGTACTTC.

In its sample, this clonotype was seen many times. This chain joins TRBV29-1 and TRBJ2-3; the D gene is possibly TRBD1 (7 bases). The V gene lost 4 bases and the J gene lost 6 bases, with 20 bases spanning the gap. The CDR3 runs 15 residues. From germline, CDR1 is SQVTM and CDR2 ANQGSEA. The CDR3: CSVGRDRTGKDTQYF. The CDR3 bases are TGCAGCGTTGGGCGGGACAGAACGGGGAAGGATACGCAGTATTTT.

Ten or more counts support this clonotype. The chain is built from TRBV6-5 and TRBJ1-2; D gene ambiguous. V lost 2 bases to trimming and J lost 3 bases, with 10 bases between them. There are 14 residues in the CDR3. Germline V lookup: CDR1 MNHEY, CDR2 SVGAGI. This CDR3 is CASSYLPRDYGYTF. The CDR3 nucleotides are TGTGCCAGCAGTTACCTTCCCCGGGACTATGGCTACACCTTC.

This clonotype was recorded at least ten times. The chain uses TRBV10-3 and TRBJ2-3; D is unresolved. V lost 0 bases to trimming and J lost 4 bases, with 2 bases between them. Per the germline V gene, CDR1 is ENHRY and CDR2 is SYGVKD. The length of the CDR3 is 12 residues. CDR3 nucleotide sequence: TGTGCCATCAGTGAGTCCCCAGATACGCAGTATTTT. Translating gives CAISESPDTQYF.

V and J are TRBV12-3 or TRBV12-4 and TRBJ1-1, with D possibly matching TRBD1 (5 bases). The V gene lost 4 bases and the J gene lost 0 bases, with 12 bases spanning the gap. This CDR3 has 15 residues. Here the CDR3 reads CASSSYRNLNTEAFF. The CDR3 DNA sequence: TGTGCCAGCAGTTCGTACAGGAACCTGAACACTGAAGCTTTCTTT.

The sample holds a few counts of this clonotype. The CDR3 nucleotides read TGCAGTGCTAGCACCGGGACCACTAGCAATCAGCCCCAGCATTTT. Amino acids: CSASTGTTSNQPQHF. J is TRBJ1-5 and V is TRBV20-1; possibly TRBD1 for D (5 bases). CDR1 DFQATT and CDR2 SNEGSKA come from the germline V gene (reference sequence). The ends were cut back, 3 bases at V and 0 bases at J, with 12 bases in the middle. The CDR3 runs to 15 residues.

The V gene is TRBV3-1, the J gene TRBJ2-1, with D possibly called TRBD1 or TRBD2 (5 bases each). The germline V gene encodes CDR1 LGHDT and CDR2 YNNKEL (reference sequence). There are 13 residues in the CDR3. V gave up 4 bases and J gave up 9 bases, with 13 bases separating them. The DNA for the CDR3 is TGTGCCAGCAGCCCCCAGGGCGGAGGTGAGCAGTTCTTC. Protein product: CASSPQGGGEQFF.

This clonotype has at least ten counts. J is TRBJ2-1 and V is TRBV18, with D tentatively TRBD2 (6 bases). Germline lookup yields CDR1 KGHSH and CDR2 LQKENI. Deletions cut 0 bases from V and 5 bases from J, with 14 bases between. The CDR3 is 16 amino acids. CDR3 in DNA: TGTGCCAGCTCACCACCGTCGGGGGTTGCACACAATGAGCAGTTCTTC. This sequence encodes CASSPPSGVAHNEQFF. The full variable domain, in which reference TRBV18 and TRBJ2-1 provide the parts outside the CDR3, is NAGVMQNPRHLVRRRGQEARLRCSPMKGHSHVYWYRQLPEEGLKFMVYLQKENIIDESGMPKERFSAEFPKEGPSILRIQQVVRGDSAAYFCASSPPSGVAHNEQFFGPGTRLTVL.

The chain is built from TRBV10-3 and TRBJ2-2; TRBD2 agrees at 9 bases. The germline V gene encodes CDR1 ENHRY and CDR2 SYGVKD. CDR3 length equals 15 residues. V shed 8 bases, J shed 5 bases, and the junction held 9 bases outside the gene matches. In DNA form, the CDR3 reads TGTGCCATCGGGACTAGCTTGAGAGGGACCGGGGAGCTGTTTTTT. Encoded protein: CAIGTSLRGTGELFF.

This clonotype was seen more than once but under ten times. CDR3 coding DNA: TGCGCCAGCAGCTCCCGGGACAGACCTTCCTACGAGCAGTACTTC. Its protein product is CASSSRDRPSYEQYF. V gene TRBV5-1 combines with J gene TRBJ2-7, with TRBD1 matching over 7 bases. CDR3 length: 15 residues. With 3 bases clipped from V and 1 base from J, the junction kept 7 bases outside the gene matches. Germline V lookup: CDR1 SGHRS, CDR2 YFSETQ.

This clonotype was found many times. The CDR3 bases are TGCAGCGTTGAACCTAATCTTTTTGGCAATGAGCAGTTCTTC. Translated: CSVEPNLFGNEQFF. This chain joins TRBV29-1 and TRBJ2-1; D gene ambiguous. The CDR3 contains 14 residues. Trimming removed 2 bases from V and 6 bases from J, with 14 bases in between. Germline V gene sequence: CDR1 SQVTM, CDR2 ANQGSEA.

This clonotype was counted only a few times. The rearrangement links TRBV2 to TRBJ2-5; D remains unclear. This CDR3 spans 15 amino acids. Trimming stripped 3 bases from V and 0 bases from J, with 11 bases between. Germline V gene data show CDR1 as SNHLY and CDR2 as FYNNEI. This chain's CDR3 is CASSDSVHYQETQYF. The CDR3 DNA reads TGTGCCAGCAGTGATTCCGTTCATTACCAAGAGACCCAGTACTTC.

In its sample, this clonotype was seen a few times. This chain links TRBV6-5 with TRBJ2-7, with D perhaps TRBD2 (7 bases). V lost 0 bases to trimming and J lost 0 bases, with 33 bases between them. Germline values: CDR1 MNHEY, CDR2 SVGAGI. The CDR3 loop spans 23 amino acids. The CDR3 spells CASSYSKRVGGRNSQRVSYEQYF. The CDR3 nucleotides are TGTGCCAGCAGTTACTCGAAAAGGGTGGGGGGGCGGAATTCTCAGCGGGTCTCCTACGAGCAGTACTTC.

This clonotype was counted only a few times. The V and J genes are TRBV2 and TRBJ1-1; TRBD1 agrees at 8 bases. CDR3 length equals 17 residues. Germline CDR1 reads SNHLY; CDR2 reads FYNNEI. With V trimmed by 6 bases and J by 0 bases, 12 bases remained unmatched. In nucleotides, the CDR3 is TGTGCCAGCAGCCTCTCCCGGGACAGGTGGATGAACACTGAAGCTTTCTTT. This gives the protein CASSLSRDRWMNTEAFF.

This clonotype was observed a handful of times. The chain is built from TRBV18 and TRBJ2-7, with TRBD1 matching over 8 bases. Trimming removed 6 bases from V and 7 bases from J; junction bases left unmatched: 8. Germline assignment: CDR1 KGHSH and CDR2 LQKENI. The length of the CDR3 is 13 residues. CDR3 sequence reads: CASSPTGAGEQYF. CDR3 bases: TGTGCCAGCTCGCCGACAGGGGCGGGGGAGCAGTACTTC.

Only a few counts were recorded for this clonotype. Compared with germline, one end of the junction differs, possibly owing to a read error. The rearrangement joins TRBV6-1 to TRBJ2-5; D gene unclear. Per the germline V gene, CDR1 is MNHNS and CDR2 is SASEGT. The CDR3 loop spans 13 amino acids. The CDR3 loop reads CASSEGPGETQYF. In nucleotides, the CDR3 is TGTGCCAGCAGCGAAGGACCGGGAGAGACCCAGTACTTC.

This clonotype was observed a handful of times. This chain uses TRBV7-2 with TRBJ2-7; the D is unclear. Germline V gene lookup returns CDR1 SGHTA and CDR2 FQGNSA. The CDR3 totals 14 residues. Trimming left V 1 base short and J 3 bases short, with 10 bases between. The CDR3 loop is CASSLGSEDYEQYF. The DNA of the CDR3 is TGTGCCAGCAGCTTAGGGAGCGAGGACTACGAGCAGTACTTC. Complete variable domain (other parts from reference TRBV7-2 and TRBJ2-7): GAGVSQSPSNKVTEKGKDVELRCDPISGHTALYWYRQSLGQGLEFLIYFQGNSAPDKSGLPSDRFSAERTGGSVSTLTIQRTQQEDSAVYLCASSLGSEDYEQYFGPGTRLTVT.

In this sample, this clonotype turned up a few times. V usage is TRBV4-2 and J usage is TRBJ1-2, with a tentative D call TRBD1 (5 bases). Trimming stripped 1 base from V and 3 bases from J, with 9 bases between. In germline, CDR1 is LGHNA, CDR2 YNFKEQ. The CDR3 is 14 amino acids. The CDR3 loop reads CASSQGATDYGYTF. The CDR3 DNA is TGTGCCAGCAGCCAAGGGGCGACAGACTATGGCTACACCTTC.

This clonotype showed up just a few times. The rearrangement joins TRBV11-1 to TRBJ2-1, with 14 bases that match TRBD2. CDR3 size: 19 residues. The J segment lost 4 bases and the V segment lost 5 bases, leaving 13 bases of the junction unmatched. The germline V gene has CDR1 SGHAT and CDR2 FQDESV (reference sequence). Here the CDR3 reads CASSLDGTSGGIAYNEQFF. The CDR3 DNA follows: TGTGCCAGCAGCCTTGACGGGACTAGCGGGGGAATTGCTTACAATGAGCAGTTCTTC.

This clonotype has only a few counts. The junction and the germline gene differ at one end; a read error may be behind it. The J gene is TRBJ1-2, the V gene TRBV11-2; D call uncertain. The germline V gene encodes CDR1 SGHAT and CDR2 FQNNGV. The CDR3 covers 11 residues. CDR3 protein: CASVSGQTISF. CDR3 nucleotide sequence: TGTGCCAGCGTCTCTGGGCAGACAATATCCTTC.

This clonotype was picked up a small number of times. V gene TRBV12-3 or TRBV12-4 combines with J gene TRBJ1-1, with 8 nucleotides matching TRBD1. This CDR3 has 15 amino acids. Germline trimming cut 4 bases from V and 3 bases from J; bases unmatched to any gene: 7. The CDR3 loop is CASSYYQDRDTEAFF. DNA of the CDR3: TGTGCCAGCAGTTATTACCAGGACAGGGACACTGAAGCTTTCTTT.

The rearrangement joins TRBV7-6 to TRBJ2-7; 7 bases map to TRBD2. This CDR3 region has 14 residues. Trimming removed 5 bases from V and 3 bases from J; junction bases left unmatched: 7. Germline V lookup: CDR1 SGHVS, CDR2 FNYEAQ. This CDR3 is CASSPSGRNYEQYF. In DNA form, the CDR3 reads TGTGCCAGCAGCCCTAGCGGACGAAACTACGAGCAGTACTTC.

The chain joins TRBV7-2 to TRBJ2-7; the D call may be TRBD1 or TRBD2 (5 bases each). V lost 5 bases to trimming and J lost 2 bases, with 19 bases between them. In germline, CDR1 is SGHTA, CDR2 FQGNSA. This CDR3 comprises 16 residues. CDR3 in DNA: TGTGCCAGCAGCCGAGCCGGGACGCAGGGACCCTACGAGCAGTACTTC. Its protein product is CASSRAGTQGPYEQYF.